The text below deals with one T cell receptor beta chain. Sample time point: baseline, week 1 (first vaccination visit). Treatment: pre-vaccination baseline after standard-of-care therapy. The ends were cut back, 6 bases at V and 3 bases at J, with 12 bases in the middle. The V gene's germline CDR1 is MGHDK and CDR2 SYGVNS. This CDR3 has 13 residues. The table came from immunoSEQ multiplex PCR; TCRdb's copy has only in-frame clones and leaves some out. The sample holds tens of thousands of clones, about three quarters seen once. This record belongs to a study of a mutant IDH1 vaccine in newly diagnosed glioma.

This receptor was obtained from a woman in her thirties or forties with glioma. The gene calls are TRBV25-1 and TRBJ2-7; TRBD1 or TRBD2 may be the D gene (5 bases each). Sequencing used PBMCs, obtained from a glioma patient treated with radiotherapy, temozolomide or both. In DNA form, the CDR3 reads TGTGCCAGCAGCAGGGCGGGCAGCTACGAGCAGTACTTC. This sequence encodes CASSRAGSYEQYF.